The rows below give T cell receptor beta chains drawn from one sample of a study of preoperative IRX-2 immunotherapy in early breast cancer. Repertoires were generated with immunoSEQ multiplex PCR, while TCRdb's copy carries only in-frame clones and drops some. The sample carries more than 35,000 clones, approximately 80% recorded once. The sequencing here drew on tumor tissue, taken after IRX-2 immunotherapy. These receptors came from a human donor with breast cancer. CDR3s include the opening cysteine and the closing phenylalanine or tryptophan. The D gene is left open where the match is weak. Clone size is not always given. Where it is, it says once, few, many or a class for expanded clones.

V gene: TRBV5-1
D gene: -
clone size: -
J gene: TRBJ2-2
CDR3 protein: CASSLEQTHTGELFF
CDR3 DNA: TGCGCCAGCAGCTTGGAGCAAACTCACACCGGGGAGCTGTTTTTT

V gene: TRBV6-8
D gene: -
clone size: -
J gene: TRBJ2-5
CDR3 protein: CASSQYLLETQYF
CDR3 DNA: TGTGCCAGCAGTCAGTACTTGTTGGAGACCCAGTACTTC

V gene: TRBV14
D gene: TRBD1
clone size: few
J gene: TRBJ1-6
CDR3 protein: CASSQDRGSPLHF
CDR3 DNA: TGTGCCAGCAGCCAGGACAGGGGCTCACCCCTCCACTTT

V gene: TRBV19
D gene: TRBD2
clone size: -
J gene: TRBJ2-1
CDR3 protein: CASTPVRGGSSYNEQFF
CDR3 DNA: TGTGCCAGTACCCCAGTCCGGGGAGGGAGCTCCTACAATGAGCAGTTCTTC

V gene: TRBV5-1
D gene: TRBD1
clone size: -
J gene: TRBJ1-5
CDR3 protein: CASSQAGTGEQPQHF
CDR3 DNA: TGCGCCAGCAGCCAGGCCGGGACAGGGGAACAGCCCCAGCATTTT

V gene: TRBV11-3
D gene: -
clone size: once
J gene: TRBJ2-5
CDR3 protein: CASSFSAGKETQYF
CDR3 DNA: TGTGCCAGCAGCTTTTCGGCGGGAAAAGAGACCCAGTACTTC

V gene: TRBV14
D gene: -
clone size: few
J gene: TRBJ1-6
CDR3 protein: CASSQEIKAGRVRSPLHF
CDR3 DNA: TGTGCCAGCAGCCAAGAAATTAAAGCTGGCAGGGTGCGATCACCCCTCCACTTT

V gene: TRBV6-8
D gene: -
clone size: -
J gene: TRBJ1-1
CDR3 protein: CASSYSGGRGTEAFF
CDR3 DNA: TGTGCCAGCAGTTACTCAGGAGGGCGAGGGACTGAAGCTTTCTTT

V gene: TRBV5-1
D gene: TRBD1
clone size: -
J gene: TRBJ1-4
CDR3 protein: CASSLIGQGGEKLFF
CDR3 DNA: TGCGCCAGCAGCTTGATAGGGCAGGGGGGAGAAAAACTGTTTTTT

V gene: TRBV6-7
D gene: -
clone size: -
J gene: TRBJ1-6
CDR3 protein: CASKDGSPLHF
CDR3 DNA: TGTGCCAGCAAGGACGGTTCACCCCTCCACTTT

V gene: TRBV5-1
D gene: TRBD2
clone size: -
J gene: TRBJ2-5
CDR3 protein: CASSSWTSGQETQYF
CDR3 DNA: TGCGCCAGCAGCTCCTGGACTAGCGGCCAAGAGACCCAGTACTTC